The T cell receptor (beta chain) under discussion was sequenced for a study of T cells after yellow fever vaccination. Study outcomes and limitations: Most primary-vaccination clones recurred post-booster (roughly 97% CD4, 88% CD8). Though it reached lower strength, the secondary response hit its peak faster, day 5 versus 15.

This clonotype was detected only a few times. Its target is not known. TCRdb used MiXCR to reprocess the 5' RACE reads, holding one entry per CDR3 protein. Here the sample spans 620,000 or so distinct CDR3 sequences, around a sixth being singletons. The CDR3 has 15 amino acids. Trimming took 1 base from V and 5 from J; bases not matched to a gene: 6. Germline CDR1 is DFQATT and CDR2 is SNEGSKA (reference sequence). This specimen consisted of PBMCs, obtained around 5 days after the first yellow fever vaccination. This receptor was identified in a man younger than 30 who received the YFV17D yellow fever vaccine. The rearrangement joins TRBV20-1 to TRBJ2-1, with TRBD1 matching 9 bases. CDR3 region: CSARAPGQGHNEQFF. CDR3 sequence (DNA): TGCAGTGCTAGAGCACCGGGACAGGGACACAATGAGCAGTTCTTC.